The T cell receptor beta chain described here comes from a study of blood T cell repertoires in COVID-19. Study overall: Donors in the United States, Italy and Spain gave samples during acute or convalescent COVID-19.

V lost 6 bases and J lost 8, with 16 bases in between. Germline CDR1 and CDR2: MNHEY and SMNVEV (reference sequence). This CDR3 has 13 amino acids. In the original workflow: Amplification of reference gene primers provided the estimated nucleated cell counts. The protocol was immunoSEQ multiplex PCR, while the TCRdb copy is restricted to in-frame clones and leaves out a portion. V, J and clone size derive from that table, while D and trimming were established from the DNA sequence. The data contain 210,000 or so clones, 75% to 85% of them singletons. Across about two dozen US areas, participants ranged in age from about 18 to 90 years. Clinical history reported by participants formed the basis on which cohorts were assigned. In this sample, this clone turned up once.

The chain joins TRBV27 to TRBJ1-2; maybe TRBD1 (6 bases). Sequencing used PBMCs or T cells enriched from blood (not recorded which). This TCR derives from a woman aged 40 to 50 with acute COVID-19. CDR3 DNA: TGTGCCAGCAGACCCACCGGGGGGGGCGGCTACACCTTC. The encoded protein is CASRPTGGGGYTF.